The sequence of this T cell receptor (beta chain) was determined in a study of response to subunit inactivated influenza vaccine. General observations from the study: Seasonal influenza vaccination, on each occasion, was suggested by the authors to recruit few new T cells.

This clonotype was seen many times. Its antigen is currently unknown. In germline, CDR1 is SQVTM, CDR2 ANQGSEA. This CDR3 is built from 11 residues. Between the trimmed V and J ends, which lost 6 bases and 11 bases, there was a span of 16 bases. TCRdb re-called the RT-PCR reads through MiXCR, storing one row per CDR3 protein. The sample lists 650,000 or so distinct CDR3 sequences; less than 15% were seen once. The receptor was derived from a man between 45 and 60 years old who received an inactivated influenza vaccine. The source was PBMCs from blood, collected roughly 15 days before vaccination. V usage is TRBV29-1 and J usage is TRBJ1-1; D is ambiguous. The CDR3 loop is CSVSGRASAFF. The CDR3 DNA is TGCAGCGTCAGTGGTAGGGCTTCCGCTTTCTTT.